These 15 T cell receptor beta chains came from one sample sequenced in a study of regulatory and conventional T cells in RAG deficiency. The sorted conventional CD4+ T cells were CD25-low and CD127-high, with genomic DNA sequenced. Some clones are missing from TCRdb's copy, which holds only in-frame ones; the method was immunoSEQ multiplex PCR. Of some 21,000 clones in the sample, almost 96% were seen once. This same sample was also taken into another study, of regulatory T cells. As that study records: Amplification used 52 TRBV primers and 13 TRBJ primers.

Sequenced sample: CD25- CD4+ T cells sorted from blood. These receptor sequences come from a human donor in good health.

The chain combines TRBV12-5 with TRBJ2-3, with a tentative D call TRBD2 (7 bases). This CDR3 is 15 amino acids long. Looked up from germline, CDR1 is LGHNT and CDR2 is FRNRAP. V lost 4 bases to trimming and J lost 2 bases, with 13 bases between them. CDR3 protein: CASGWGGGDTDTQYF. Written as DNA, the CDR3 is TGTGCTAGTGGTTGGGGAGGGGGGGACACAGATACGCAGTATTTT.

The V gene is TRBV15, the J gene TRBJ1-5; the D gene is possibly TRBD1 (6 bases). CDR1 is LNHNV and CDR2 is YYDKDF in the germline V gene (reference sequence). The V and J ends lost 0 bases and 4 bases respectively, with 10 bases between them. The CDR3 sequence is 15 residues long. DNA of the CDR3: TGTGCCACCAGCAGAGATAGACAGGAGAATCAGCCCCAGCATTTT. It specifies CATSRDRQENQPQHF. The full variable domain, rest sourced from reference TRBV15 and TRBJ1-5, is DAMVIQNPRYQVTQFGKPVTLSCSQTLNHNVMYWYQQKSSQAPKLLFHYYDKDFNNEADTPDNFQSRRPNTSFCFLDIRSPGLGDTAMYLCATSRDRQENQPQHFGDGTRLSIL.

This clone is a singleton in its sample. The chain employs TRBV7-8 and TRBJ2-1; perhaps TRBD2 as D (5 bases). V lost 5 bases, J lost 10 bases, and 12 bases lay in between. The CDR3 totals 12 residues. Germline V gene data show CDR1 as SGHVS and CDR2 as FQNEAQ. CDR3 in amino acids: CASSHHAGEQFF. CDR3 bases: TGTGCCAGCAGCCACCACGCGGGCGAGCAGTTCTTC.

The genes are TRBV4-3 and TRBJ2-6; 8 bases line up with TRBD2. V was clipped by 4 bases and J by 0 bases; unmatched bases: 5. Germline assignment: CDR1 LGHNA and CDR2 YSLEER. This CDR3 comprises 17 residues. In DNA, the CDR3 is TGCGCCAGCAGCCCGCGGGGGGACCTCTCTGGGGCCAACGTCCTGACTTTC. Its protein product is CASSPRGDLSGANVLTF.

The J gene is TRBJ1-4, the V gene TRBV19, with 8 positions matching TRBD1. Trimming removed 5 bases from V and 7 bases from J; junction bases left unmatched: 6. The CDR3 runs to 14 residues. Germline CDR1 and CDR2: LNHDA and SQIVND (reference sequence). In DNA, the CDR3 is TGTGCCAGTAGTGCAGGGGGCTTAGGTGAAAAACTGTTTTTT. It specifies CASSAGGLGEKLFF.

This chain joins TRBV2 and TRBJ1-5; D gene unclear. V was trimmed by 3 bases and J by 1 base, leaving 7 bases between them. Germline CDR1 SNHLY, CDR2 FYNNEI. The CDR3 sequence is 14 residues long. The CDR3 DNA is TGTGCCAGCAGTGATAGGAGGAGCAATCAGCCCCAGCATTTT. This translates into CASSDRRSNQPQHF.

The J gene is TRBJ1-1, the V gene TRBV6-5; D ambiguous. CDR3 length: 14 amino acids. The V gene lost 7 bases and the J gene lost 12 bases, with 24 bases spanning the gap. Germline-derived CDR1 and CDR2 are MNHEY and SVGAGI. CDR3 DNA: TGTGCCAGCAAACCGCTAGAAGGACTAGCTGAGCCTTTCTTT. Translating it yields CASKPLEGLAEPFF.

The rearrangement joins TRBV12-5 to TRBJ1-1; 8 nucleotides agree with TRBD1. CDR3 length equals 15 residues. CDR1 and CDR2 from the germline V gene are LGHNT and FRNRAP. V gave up 6 bases and J gave up 0 bases; unmatched junction bases: 6. Here the CDR3 reads CASGPGQGLNTEAFF. CDR3 nucleotide sequence: TGTGCTAGTGGCCCAGGACAGGGCCTGAACACTGAAGCTTTCTTT.

This clone has only one observation. The chain joins TRBV5-8 to TRBJ2-6; no clear D gene. Germline V gene sequence: CDR1 SGHTS, CDR2 YDEGEE. This CDR3 comprises 15 residues. V lost 4 bases, J lost 0 bases, and 8 bases lay in between. This CDR3 reads CASSPRVSGANVLTF. The DNA of the CDR3 is TGTGCCAGCAGCCCCCGGGTCTCTGGGGCCAACGTCCTGACTTTC.

This clone was recorded only once. The chain's CDR3 is CASSWGGEQLAFF. In nucleotides, the CDR3 is TGCGCCAGCAGTTGGGGGGGGGAGCAACTGGCTTTCTTT. The chain combines TRBV5-1 with TRBJ1-1; TRBD1 might be the D (5 bases). Germline loops: CDR1 SGHRS, CDR2 YFSETQ. With 5 bases removed from V and 11 bases from J, the gap between germline ends came to 19 bases. The CDR3 runs 13 residues.

The rearrangement uses TRBV10-3 and TRBJ1-1; tentative D call: TRBD1 (5 bases). The germline V gene has CDR1 ENHRY and CDR2 SYGVKD. The CDR3 has 13 residues. The V end lost 4 bases, the J end lost 4 bases, and 10 bases lay between the germline ends. As DNA, the CDR3 is TGTGCCATCAGTGCCCCAGGGCGCACTGAAGCTTTCTTT. Protein product: CAISAPGRTEAFF.

The chain carries TRBV19 and TRBJ1-2; a weak D match, TRBD1 (6 bases). The CDR3 has 19 amino acids. From germline, CDR1 is LNHDA and CDR2 SQIVND (reference sequence). The germline V and J ends were trimmed by 2 bases and 5 bases, with 27 bases remaining between them. CDR3 residues: CASSIPSQGRGILSYGYTF. The CDR3 DNA sequence: TGTGCCAGTAGTATACCCTCCCAAGGCAGGGGCATTTTATCTTATGGCTACACCTTC.

This clone was counted a few times. This rearrangement joins TRBV6-1 to TRBJ1-4; D is undetermined. The germline V gene encodes CDR1 MNHNS and CDR2 SASEGT. V lost 7 bases to trimming and J lost 11 bases, with 17 bases between them. CDR3 length: 13 amino acids. CDR3 sequence reads: CASKGAGREKLFF. Here the CDR3 DNA reads TGTGCCAGCAAGGGAGCAGGAAGAGAGAAACTGTTTTTT.

The J gene is TRBJ2-3, the V gene TRBV2; D is ambiguous. This CDR3 is 12 amino acids long. Trimming shortened V by 4 bases and J by 4 bases, and 6 bases separated the two germline ends. CDR1 SNHLY and CDR2 FYNNEI come from the germline V gene. The CDR3 spells CASSGRADTQYF. For the CDR3, the DNA is TGTGCCAGCAGTGGTAGAGCAGATACGCAGTATTTT.

The J gene is TRBJ1-1, the V gene TRBV15, with D maybe TRBD1 (5 bases). The CDR3 has 15 amino acids. The V and J ends lost 3 bases and 0 bases respectively, with 11 bases between them. Germline V gives CDR1 LNHNV, CDR2 YYDKDF (reference sequence). The CDR3 here is CATSRNEGVNTEAFF. In DNA, the CDR3 is TGTGCCACCAGCAGGAACGAAGGGGTGAACACTGAAGCTTTCTTT. Based on the CDR3 plus reference TRBV15 and TRBJ1-1, the full variable domain is DAMVIQNPRYQVTQFGKPVTLSCSQTLNHNVMYWYQQKSSQAPKLLFHYYDKDFNNEADTPDNFQSRRPNTSFCFLDIRSPGLGDTAMYLCATSRNEGVNTEAFFGQGTRLTVV.